The 2 T cell receptor beta chains in this list originate from one sample, sequenced in a study of technical replicates of blood from several donors. TCRdb's table, derived via immunoSEQ multiplex PCR, lists solely in-frame clones and lacks some. The sample includes some 70,000 clones, approximately 91% of them seen just once. The sequenced material came from PBMCs. The receptors were sampled from a human donor in good health. Some clones in this sample may be carry-over from other donors' samples.

The rearrangement joins TRBV5-1 to TRBJ2-3; 11 bases map to TRBD2. This CDR3 contains 19 residues. J gave up 6 bases and V 2 bases, and 17 bases lay outside the gene matches. From germline, CDR1 is SGHRS and CDR2 YFSETQ. The CDR3 protein is CASSFRPTRGTSGSDTQYF. The CDR3 coding sequence is TGCGCCAGCAGCTTCCGCCCGACGCGAGGGACTAGCGGAAGTGATACGCAGTATTTT.

This clone appeared once. The chain couples TRBV30 to TRBJ2-4; TRBD2 might be the D (5 bases). The V end was cut by 7 bases, the J end by 7 bases, with 14 bases between. From germline, CDR1 is GTSNPN and CDR2 SVGIG (reference sequence). The CDR3 has 12 residues. Here the CDR3 DNA reads TGTGCCTTTGCCCCGCCGGGGAACATTCAGTACTTC. This encodes CAFAPPGNIQYF.